This TCR beta chain was profiled in a study of control samples from healthy donors and cancer patients. Sequencing used immunoSEQ multiplex PCR; TCRdb keeps in-frame clones, though not all of them. This table has 90,000 to 130,000 clones, around nine tenths appearing once. V was cut by 0 bases and J by 5 bases, with 7 bases left in between. The CDR3 consists of 13 residues. Germline lookup yields CDR1 SEHNR and CDR2 FQNEAQ (reference sequence). The origin of this receptor is a woman in her sixties or seventies with lung cancer. The V gene is TRBV7-9, the J gene TRBJ1-1; D unresolved. Material: PBMCs. CDR3 sequence reads: CASSLAQQTEAFF. The DNA of the CDR3 is TGTGCCAGCAGCTTAGCACAACAGACTGAAGCTTTCTTT.